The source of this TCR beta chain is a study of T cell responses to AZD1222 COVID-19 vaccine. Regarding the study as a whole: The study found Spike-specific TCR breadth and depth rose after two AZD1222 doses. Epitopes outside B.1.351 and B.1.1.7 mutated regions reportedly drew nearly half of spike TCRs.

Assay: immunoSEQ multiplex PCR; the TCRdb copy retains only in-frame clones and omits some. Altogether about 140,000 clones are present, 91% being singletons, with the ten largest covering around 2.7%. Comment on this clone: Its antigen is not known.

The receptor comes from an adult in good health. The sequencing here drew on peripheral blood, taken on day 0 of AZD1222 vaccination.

The CDR3 DNA reads TGTGCCAGCAGCCCGTACTTAGATACGCAGTATTTT. Translated: CASSPYLDTQYF. This chain links TRBV7-6 with TRBJ2-3; D unclear. The CDR3 length is 12 residues. The germline V gene encodes CDR1 SGHVS and CDR2 FNYEAQ. Between the trimmed V and J ends, which lost 5 bases and 5 bases, there was a span of 8 bases.